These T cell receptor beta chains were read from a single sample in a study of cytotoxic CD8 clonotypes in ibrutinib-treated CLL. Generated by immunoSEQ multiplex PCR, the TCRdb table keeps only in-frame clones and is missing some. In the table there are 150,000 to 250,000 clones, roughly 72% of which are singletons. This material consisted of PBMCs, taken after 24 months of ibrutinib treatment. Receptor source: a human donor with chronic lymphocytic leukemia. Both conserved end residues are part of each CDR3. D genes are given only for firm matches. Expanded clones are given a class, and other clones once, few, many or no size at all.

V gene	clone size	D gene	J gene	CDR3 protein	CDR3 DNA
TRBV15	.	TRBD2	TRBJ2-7	CATSTGGVSSYEQYF	TGTGCCACCAGCACCGGGGGGGTAAGCTCCTACGAGCAGTACTTC
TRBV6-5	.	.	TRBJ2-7	CASSRSLASSYEQYF	TGTGCCAGCAGCCGTTCTTTAGCGAGCTCCTACGAGCAGTACTTC
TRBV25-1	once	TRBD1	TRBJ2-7	CASSDTWGQGAYEQYF	TGTGCCAGCAGTGATACTTGGGGACAGGGGGCCTACGAGCAGTACTTC
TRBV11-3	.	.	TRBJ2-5	CASSLTGAAETQYF	TGTGCCAGCAGCTTAACGGGAGCGGCAGAGACCCAGTACTTC
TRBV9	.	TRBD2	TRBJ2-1	CASSVVGLIDNEQFF	TGTGCCAGCAGCGTAGTGGGACTAATTGACAATGAGCAGTTCTTC
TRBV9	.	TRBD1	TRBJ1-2	CASSVLYRGTDGYTF	TGTGCCAGCAGCGTTTTATACAGGGGGACCGATGGCTACACCTTC
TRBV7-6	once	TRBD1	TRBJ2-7	CASSLRQGPADEQYF	TGTGCCAGCAGCCTCCGACAGGGCCCCGCCGACGAGCAGTACTTC
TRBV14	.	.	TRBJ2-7	CASSHYYEQYF	TGTGCCAGCAGCCATTACTACGAGCAGTACTTC
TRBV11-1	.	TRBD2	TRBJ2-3	CASSSFAGADTQYF	TGTGCCAGCAGCTCGTTCGCGGGAGCAGATACGCAGTATTTT
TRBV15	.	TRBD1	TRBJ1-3	CATSRDRQGNTIYF	TGTGCCACCAGCAGAGATAGACAGGGTAACACCATATATTTT
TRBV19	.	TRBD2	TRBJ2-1	CASKIAGGPFNEQFF	TGTGCCAGCAAGATAGCGGGAGGGCCTTTCAATGAGCAGTTCTTC
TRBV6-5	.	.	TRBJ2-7	CASSRYRSSYEQYF	TGTGCCAGCAGTCGATACAGGAGCTCCTACGAGCAGTACTTC
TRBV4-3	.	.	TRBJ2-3	CASSQGGKFSSDTQYF	TGCGCCAGCAGCCAGGGGGGAAAATTTAGCTCAGATACGCAGTATTTT
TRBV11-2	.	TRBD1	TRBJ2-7	CASSLLRGPYEQYF	TGTGCCAGCAGCTTGCTTAGGGGGCCCTACGAGCAGTACTTC
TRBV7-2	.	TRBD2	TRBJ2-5	CASSLASGRAPPQETQYF	TGTGCCAGCAGCTTAGCTAGCGGGAGGGCCCCTCCACAAGAGACCCAGTACTTC
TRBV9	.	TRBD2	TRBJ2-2	CASSGGLAGGTGELFF	TGTGCCAGCAGCGGAGGACTAGCGGGGGGCACCGGGGAGCTGTTTTTT
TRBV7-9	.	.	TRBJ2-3	CASSAVADTQYF	TGTGCCAGCAGCGCCGTGGCAGATACGCAGTATTTT